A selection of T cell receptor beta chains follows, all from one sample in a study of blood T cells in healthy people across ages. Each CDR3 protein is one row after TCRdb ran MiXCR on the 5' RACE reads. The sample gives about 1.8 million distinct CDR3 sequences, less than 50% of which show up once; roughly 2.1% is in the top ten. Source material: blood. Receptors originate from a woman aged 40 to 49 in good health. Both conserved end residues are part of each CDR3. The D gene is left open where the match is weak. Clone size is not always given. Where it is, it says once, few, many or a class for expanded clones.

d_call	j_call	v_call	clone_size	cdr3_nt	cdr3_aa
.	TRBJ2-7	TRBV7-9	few	TGTGCCAGCAGCTTAGCGGGGTTTACCTACGAGCAGTACTTC	CASSLAGFTYEQYF
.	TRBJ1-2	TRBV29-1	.	TGCAGCGTCCCCACTCCAGCAACCTATAACTATGGCTACACCTTC	CSVPTPATYNYGYTF
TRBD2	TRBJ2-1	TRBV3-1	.	TGTGCCAGCAGCCAGATAGCGGGGAGCTCCTACAATGAGCAGTTCTTC	CASSQIAGSSYNEQFF
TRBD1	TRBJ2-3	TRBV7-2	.	TGTGCCAGCAGCCTTCGACAGGGAAGGTTGCTAGATACGCAGTATTTT	CASSLRQGRLLDTQYF
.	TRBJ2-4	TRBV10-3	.	TGTGCCATCAGTGAAAACCAAAGGTTAGCCAAAAACATTCAGTACTTC	CAISENQRLAKNIQYF
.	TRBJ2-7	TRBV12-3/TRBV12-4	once	TGTGCCAGCAGTTTACGTCGGCGCGAAGGCGAGCAGTACTTC	CASSLRRREGEQYF
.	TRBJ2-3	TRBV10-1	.	TGCGCCAGCAGTGAGTCTGGGATAGCCCTTAGCACAGATACGCAGTATTTT	CASSESGIALSTDTQYF
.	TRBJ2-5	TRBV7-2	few	TGTGCCAGCAGCTTAAGGCAGGGGTTGCAGACCCAGTACTTC	CASSLRQGLQTQYF
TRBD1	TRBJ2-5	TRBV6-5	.	TGTGCCAGCAGGGGCCCGACAGGGCCACGCAGTGAGACCCAGTACTTC	CASRGPTGPRSETQYF
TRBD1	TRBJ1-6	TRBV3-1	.	TGTGCCAGCAGCCATCCTCGGGACAGGGTTAGGGGACCCCTCCACTTT	CASSHPRDRVRGPLHF
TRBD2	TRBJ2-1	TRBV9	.	TGTGCCAGCAGCGTAGGTAGCGGGGGGGCAGAGAATGAGCAGTTCTTC	CASSVGSGGAENEQFF
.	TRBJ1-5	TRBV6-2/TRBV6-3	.	TGTGCCAGCAGTTACGAGGGCAGGGTGGTTCAGCCCCAGCATTTT	CASSYEGRVVQPQHF
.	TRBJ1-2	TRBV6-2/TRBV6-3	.	TGTGCCAGCAGGGACACGACACACTATGGCTACACCTTC	CASRDTTHYGYTF
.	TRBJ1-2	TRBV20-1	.	TGCAGTGCTAGAGATACGACCCAGGTATATGGCTACACCTTC	CSARDTTQVYGYTF
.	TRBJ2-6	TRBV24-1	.	TGTGCCACCAGTGATTACGCACAGGGATCGAGCTCTGGGGCCAACGTCCTGACTTTC	CATSDYAQGSSSGANVLTF
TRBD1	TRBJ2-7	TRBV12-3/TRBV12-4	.	TGTGCCAGCAGTCGATTTACAGGGGGCGCCCCCTACGAGCAGTACTTC	CASSRFTGGAPYEQYF
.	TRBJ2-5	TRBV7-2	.	TGTGCCAGCAGCCGTCGGGAGACTCAAGAGACCCAGTACTTC	CASSRRETQETQYF
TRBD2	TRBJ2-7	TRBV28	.	TGTGCCAGCATCACGCCCGGGGGGAGCTCCTACAATGAGCAGTACTTC	CASITPGGSSYNEQYF
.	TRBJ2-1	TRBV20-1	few	TGCAGTGCTACTGATGACGGGAGCTCCTACAATGAGCAGTTCTTC	CSATDDGSSYNEQFF
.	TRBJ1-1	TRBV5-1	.	TGCGCCAGCAGCAGGACGGACAGTAACACTGAAGCTTTCTTT	CASSRTDSNTEAFF
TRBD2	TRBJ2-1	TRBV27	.	TGTGCCAGCAGTTTTAAGACTAGCTCCAGGAATGAGCAGTTCTTC	CASSFKTSSRNEQFF
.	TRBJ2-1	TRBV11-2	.	TGTGCCAGCAGCTTAGTGGACGCCGCGCCATCCTACAATGAGCAGTTCTTC	CASSLVDAAPSYNEQFF
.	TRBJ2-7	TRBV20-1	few	TGCAGTGCTAGCCGTTGGGACGAGCAGTACTTC	CSASRWDEQYF
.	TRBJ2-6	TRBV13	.	TGTGCCAGCAGCTCTGGCTACAGGAGATTCTCTGGGGCCAACGTCCTGACTTTC	CASSSGYRRFSGANVLTF
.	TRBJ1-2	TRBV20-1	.	TGCAGTGCTAGAGATCAGGGGCAATCGAACTATGGCTACACCTTC	CSARDQGQSNYGYTF
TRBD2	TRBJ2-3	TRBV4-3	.	TGCGCCAGCAGCCAAGAAGTAGCGGGGTTCACAGATACGCAGTATTTT	CASSQEVAGFTDTQYF
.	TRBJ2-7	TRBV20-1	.	TGCAGTGCTATAAGACAGGCCCTCTACGAGCAGTACTTC	CSAIRQALYEQYF
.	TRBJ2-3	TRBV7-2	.	TGTGCCAGCAGATCCGCCGGGGCGCCCGCTAATACGCAGTATTTT	CASRSAGAPANTQYF
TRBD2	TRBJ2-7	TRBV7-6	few	TGTGCCAGCAGCTTAGCGAGCGGGGGGGCCCCATCCTACGAGCAGTACTTC	CASSLASGGAPSYEQYF
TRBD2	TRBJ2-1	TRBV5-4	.	TGTGCCAGCAGCTTTACTAGCGGGGGGAAAGATGAGCAGTTCTTC	CASSFTSGGKDEQFF
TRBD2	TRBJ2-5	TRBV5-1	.	TGCGCCAGCAGCACTGGGACTAATCAAGAGACCCAGTACTTC	CASSTGTNQETQYF
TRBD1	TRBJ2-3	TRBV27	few	TGTGCCAGCAGTCCCTCCCAGGGGGTCAGGGGAGATACGCAGTATTTT	CASSPSQGVRGDTQYF
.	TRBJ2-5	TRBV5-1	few	TGCGCCAGCAGCTTGGACACCACCCAAGAGACCCAGTACTTC	CASSLDTTQETQYF
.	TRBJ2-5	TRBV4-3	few	TGCGCCAGCAGCCTTGGGGATGACCAAGAGACCCAGTACTTC	CASSLGDDQETQYF
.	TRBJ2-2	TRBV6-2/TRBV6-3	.	TGTGCCAGCAGTTACTCACAGCTGCTTAAGAACACCGGGGAGCTGTTTTTT	CASSYSQLLKNTGELFF
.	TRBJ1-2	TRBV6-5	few	TGTGCCAGCAGTTACTCGGGGCAGGGCGTCGGCTACACCTTC	CASSYSGQGVGYTF
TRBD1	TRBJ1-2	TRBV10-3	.	TGTGCCATCAGAGGGACAGGTTGGGAGGGCTACACCTTC	CAIRGTGWEGYTF
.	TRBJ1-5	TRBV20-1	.	TGCAGTGCTAGACGGGGGATGGATCAGCCCCAGCATTTT	CSARRGMDQPQHF
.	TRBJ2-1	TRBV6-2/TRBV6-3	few	TGTGCCAGCAGACCGGGGGATGGGCATGAGCAGTTCTTC	CASRPGDGHEQFF
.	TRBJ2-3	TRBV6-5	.	TGTGCCAGCAGTTATCAGGGGATGGATACGCAGTATTTT	CASSYQGMDTQYF
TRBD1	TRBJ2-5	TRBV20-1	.	TGCAGTGCTAGATTGACAGGGTCCCCGGGGCAGTACTTC	CSARLTGSPGQYF
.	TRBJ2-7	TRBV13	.	TGTGCCAGCAGCTCTTCCGACGCGTACGAGCAGTACTTC	CASSSSDAYEQYF
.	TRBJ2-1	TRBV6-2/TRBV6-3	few	TGTGCCAGCAGTTACCTCGGGGAGTACAATGAGCAGTTCTTC	CASSYLGEYNEQFF
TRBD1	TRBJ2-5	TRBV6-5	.	TGTGCCAGCAGTTGGGACAGGGCCCAGTACTTC	CASSWDRAQYF
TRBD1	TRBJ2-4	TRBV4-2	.	TGTGCCAGCAGCCAAGCGACAGGGGCCCCCCCCAAAAACATTCAGTACTTC	CASSQATGAPPKNIQYF
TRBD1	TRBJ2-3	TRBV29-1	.	TGCAGCGTTTTAGGTTTGTTGACAGGGGGACGCACGAGCACAGATACGCAGTATTTT	CSVLGLLTGGRTSTDTQYF
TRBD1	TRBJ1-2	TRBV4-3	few	TGCGCCAGCAGCCGAGAGACAGGGGGTTACGGTGGCTACACCTTC	CASSRETGGYGGYTF
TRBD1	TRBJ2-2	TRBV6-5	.	TGTGCCAGCGGTAGGGACAGGGCGACCACCGGGGAGCTGTTTTTT	CASGRDRATTGELFF
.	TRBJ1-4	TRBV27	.	TGTGCCAGCCGTTCGGGTTCCAGATCAACTAATGAAAAACTGTTTTTT	CASRSGSRSTNEKLFF
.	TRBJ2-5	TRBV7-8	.	TGTGCCAGCAGCCGAAGGGGACCGTACCAAGGGACCCAGTACTTC	CASSRRGPYQGTQYF
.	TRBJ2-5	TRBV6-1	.	TGTGCCAGCAGTGAAAAGGGACGGCGCCAAGAGACCCAGTACTTC	CASSEKGRRQETQYF
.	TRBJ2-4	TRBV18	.	TGTGCCAGCTCACCAAATCCGCGTCAGGGCATTCAGTACTTC	CASSPNPRQGIQYF
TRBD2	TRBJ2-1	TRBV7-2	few	TGTGCCAGCAGCTCCTATAGCGGGGGGGCCTACAATGAGCAGTTCTTC	CASSSYSGGAYNEQFF
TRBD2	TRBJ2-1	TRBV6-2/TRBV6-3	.	TGTGCCAGCAGTGACATCAGACTAGCGGGGGAGTTCTTC	CASSDIRLAGEFF
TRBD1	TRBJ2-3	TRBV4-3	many	TGCGCCAGCAGCCAAGGGGACAGGGGTTTTGATACGCAGTATTTT	CASSQGDRGFDTQYF